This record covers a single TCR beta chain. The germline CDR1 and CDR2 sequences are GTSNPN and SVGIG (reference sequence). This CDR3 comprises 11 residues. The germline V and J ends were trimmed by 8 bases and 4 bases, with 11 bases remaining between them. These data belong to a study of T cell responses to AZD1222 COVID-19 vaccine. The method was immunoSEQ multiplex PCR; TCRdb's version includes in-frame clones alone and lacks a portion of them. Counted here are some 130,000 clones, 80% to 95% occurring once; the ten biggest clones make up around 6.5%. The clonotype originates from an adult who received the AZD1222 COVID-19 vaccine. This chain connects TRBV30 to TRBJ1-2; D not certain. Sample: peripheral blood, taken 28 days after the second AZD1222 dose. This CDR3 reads CATGIGYGYTF. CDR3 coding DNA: TGTGCCACCGGTATCGGCTATGGCTACACCTTC.